The rows below give T cell receptor beta chains drawn from one sample of a study of cytomegalovirus exposure and HLA in healthy donors. Generated by immunoSEQ multiplex PCR, the TCRdb table keeps only in-frame clones and is missing some. The profile shows some 150,000 clones, around 75% of them singletons. Sequenced sample: PBMCs. Receptor source: a woman aged 25 to 39 in good health and CMV-seronegative. Each CDR3 is given with its conserved first and last residue. The order of the fields is J gene, D gene, clone size, V gene, CDR3 length, CDR3 protein, CDR3 DNA. The D gene is left open where the match is weak. The size field is filled for only some rows; it gives once, few, many or a size class.

J gene: TRBJ2-4
D gene: TRBD2
clone size: NA
V gene: TRBV28
CDR3 length: 16
CDR3 protein: CASRSSGTLGRDIQYF
CDR3 DNA: TGTGCCAGCAGATCTAGCGGGACGTTGGGGAGGGACATTCAGTACTTC

J gene: TRBJ1-2
D gene: NA
clone size: NA
V gene: TRBV6-5
CDR3 length: 16
CDR3 protein: CASSYTLDNYNYGYTF
CDR3 DNA: TGTGCCAGCAGTTACACGTTGGACAACTATAACTATGGCTACACCTTC

J gene: TRBJ1-1
D gene: NA
clone size: once
V gene: TRBV7-3
CDR3 length: 14
CDR3 protein: CASSLTGGNTEAFF
CDR3 DNA: TGTGCCAGCAGCTTAACTGGGGGCAACACTGAAGCTTTCTTT

J gene: TRBJ1-1
D gene: NA
clone size: NA
V gene: TRBV7-2
CDR3 length: 13
CDR3 protein: CASSAQGDTEAFF
CDR3 DNA: TGTGCCAGCAGCGCTCAGGGCGACACTGAAGCTTTCTTT

J gene: TRBJ2-3
D gene: NA
clone size: NA
V gene: TRBV5-1
CDR3 length: 15
CDR3 protein: CASSLLQGAPDTQYF
CDR3 DNA: TGCGCCAGCAGCTTGTTACAGGGTGCTCCAGATACGCAGTATTTT

J gene: TRBJ1-2
D gene: TRBD1
clone size: NA
V gene: TRBV5-1
CDR3 length: 13
CDR3 protein: CASSSQGLDGYTF
CDR3 DNA: TGCGCCAGCAGCTCACAGGGGTTAGATGGCTACACCTTC

J gene: TRBJ2-4
D gene: NA
clone size: NA
V gene: TRBV2
CDR3 length: 14
CDR3 protein: CASRLQGPENIQYF
CDR3 DNA: TGTGCCAGCAGGCTACAGGGCCCGGAAAACATTCAGTACTTC

J gene: TRBJ2-5
D gene: NA
clone size: NA
V gene: TRBV9
CDR3 length: 13
CDR3 protein: CASSVSGRETQYF
CDR3 DNA: TGTGCCAGCAGCGTAAGTGGTAGAGAGACCCAGTACTTC

J gene: TRBJ2-3
D gene: NA
clone size: NA
V gene: TRBV27
CDR3 length: 13
CDR3 protein: CASSLSPELNKYF
CDR3 DNA: TGTGCCAGCAGTTTATCCCCCGAACTTAATAAGTATTTT

J gene: TRBJ1-2
D gene: NA
clone size: NA
V gene: TRBV7-9
CDR3 length: 16
CDR3 protein: CASSPARGVKGYGYTF
CDR3 DNA: TGTGCCAGCAGCCCAGCCCGAGGTGTAAAAGGCTATGGCTACACCTTC

J gene: TRBJ1-2
D gene: NA
clone size: few
V gene: TRBV21-1
CDR3 length: 16
CDR3 protein: CASSPSPDRGGNGYTF
CDR3 DNA: TGTGCCAGCAGCCCGAGCCCCGACAGGGGCGGGAATGGCTACACCTTC

J gene: TRBJ1-5
D gene: NA
clone size: few
V gene: TRBV5-1
CDR3 length: 17
CDR3 protein: CASSLQIRGYSNQPQHF
CDR3 DNA: TGCGCCAGCAGCTTGCAAATTCGGGGTTATAGCAATCAGCCCCAGCATTTT

J gene: TRBJ1-6
D gene: TRBD1
clone size: few
V gene: TRBV2
CDR3 length: 12
CDR3 protein: CASRGTGSPLHF
CDR3 DNA: TGTGCCAGCAGAGGGACAGGCTCACCCCTCCACTTT

J gene: TRBJ2-3
D gene: TRBD1
clone size: NA
V gene: TRBV28
CDR3 length: 19
CDR3 protein: CASRKSGTGEMEDTDTQYF
CDR3 DNA: TGTGCCAGCAGAAAATCCGGGACAGGGGAAATGGAGGACACAGATACGCAGTATTTT

J gene: TRBJ1-3
D gene: NA
clone size: NA
V gene: TRBV10-3
CDR3 length: 16
CDR3 protein: CAISDRNRANENTIYF
CDR3 DNA: TGTGCCATCAGTGATCGGAACAGGGCAAACGAAAACACCATATATTTT

J gene: TRBJ2-5
D gene: TRBD1
clone size: NA
V gene: TRBV2
CDR3 length: 15
CDR3 protein: CASRIQGEYGETQYF
CDR3 DNA: TGTGCCAGCAGGATACAGGGGGAGTATGGAGAGACCCAGTACTTC

J gene: TRBJ1-2
D gene: TRBD1
clone size: NA
V gene: TRBV7-9
CDR3 length: 16
CDR3 protein: CASSRWGQQGNYGYTF
CDR3 DNA: TGTGCCAGCAGCCGGTGGGGGCAACAGGGGAACTATGGCTACACCTTC

J gene: TRBJ1-6
D gene: NA
clone size: NA
V gene: TRBV28
CDR3 length: 15
CDR3 protein: CASITGGVYNPPLHF
CDR3 DNA: TGTGCCAGCATAACGGGGGGGGTCTATAATCCACCCCTCCACTTT

J gene: TRBJ1-2
D gene: TRBD1
clone size: NA
V gene: TRBV5-1
CDR3 length: 16
CDR3 protein: CASSFLLTGGADGYTF
CDR3 DNA: TGCGCCAGCAGCTTTCTCCTAACAGGGGGCGCCGATGGCTACACCTTC

J gene: TRBJ2-6
D gene: NA
clone size: NA
V gene: TRBV4-1
CDR3 length: 19
CDR3 protein: CASSRKYPVGASGANVLTF
CDR3 DNA: TGCGCCAGCAGCCGTAAATACCCCGTGGGGGCCTCTGGGGCCAACGTCCTGACTTTC

J gene: TRBJ1-1
D gene: NA
clone size: NA
V gene: TRBV7-8
CDR3 length: 13
CDR3 protein: CASSVRRDTEAFF
CDR3 DNA: TGTGCCAGCAGCGTCCGCAGGGACACTGAAGCTTTCTTT

J gene: TRBJ2-5
D gene: TRBD1
clone size: NA
V gene: TRBV30
CDR3 length: 13
CDR3 protein: CAWNRGSAETQYF
CDR3 DNA: TGTGCCTGGAACAGGGGATCAGCAGAGACCCAGTACTTC

J gene: TRBJ2-2
D gene: TRBD2
clone size: NA
V gene: TRBV4-1
CDR3 length: 15
CDR3 protein: CASSQGLAFTGELFF
CDR3 DNA: TGCGCCAGCAGCCAGGGACTAGCGTTCACCGGGGAGCTGTTTTTT

J gene: TRBJ2-4
D gene: NA
clone size: NA
V gene: TRBV7-9
CDR3 length: 15
CDR3 protein: CASSPQGGAKNIQYF
CDR3 DNA: TGTGCCAGCAGCCCACAGGGAGGGGCCAAAAACATTCAGTACTTC

J gene: TRBJ2-6
D gene: NA
clone size: NA
V gene: TRBV6-1
CDR3 length: 14
CDR3 protein: CASRRDSGANVLTF
CDR3 DNA: TGTGCCAGCAGGAGAGACTCTGGGGCCAACGTCCTGACTTTC

J gene: TRBJ2-7
D gene: TRBD2
clone size: NA
V gene: TRBV6-5
CDR3 length: 14
CDR3 protein: CASTHSGGGYEQYF
CDR3 DNA: TGTGCCAGCACTCACTCGGGCGGGGGCTACGAGCAGTACTTC

J gene: TRBJ2-7
D gene: TRBD1
clone size: few
V gene: TRBV9
CDR3 length: 14
CDR3 protein: CASSLGQGAYEQYF
CDR3 DNA: TGTGCCAGCAGCCTTGGACAGGGGGCCTACGAGCAGTACTTC

J gene: TRBJ2-2
D gene: NA
clone size: NA
V gene: TRBV5-6
CDR3 length: 15
CDR3 protein: CASSLGLLNTGELFF
CDR3 DNA: TGTGCCAGCAGCTTGGGACTATTGAACACCGGGGAGCTGTTTTTT

J gene: TRBJ2-3
D gene: TRBD1
clone size: few
V gene: TRBV28
CDR3 length: 13
CDR3 protein: CASRDRGSRAQYF
CDR3 DNA: TGTGCCAGCCGGGACAGGGGGTCTAGGGCGCAGTATTTT